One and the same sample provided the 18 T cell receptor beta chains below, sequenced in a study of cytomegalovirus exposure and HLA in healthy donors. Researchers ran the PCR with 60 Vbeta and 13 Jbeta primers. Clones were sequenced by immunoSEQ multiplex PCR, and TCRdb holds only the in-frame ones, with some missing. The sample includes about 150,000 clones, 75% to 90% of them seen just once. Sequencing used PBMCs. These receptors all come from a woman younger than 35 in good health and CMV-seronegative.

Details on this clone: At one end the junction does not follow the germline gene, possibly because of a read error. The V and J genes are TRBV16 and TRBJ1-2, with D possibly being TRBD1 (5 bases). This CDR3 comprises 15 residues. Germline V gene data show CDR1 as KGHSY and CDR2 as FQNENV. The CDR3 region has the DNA TGTGCCAGCAGCCAATCGGCCAGATGGGGCTATGGCCACACCTTC. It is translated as CASSQSARWGYGHTF.

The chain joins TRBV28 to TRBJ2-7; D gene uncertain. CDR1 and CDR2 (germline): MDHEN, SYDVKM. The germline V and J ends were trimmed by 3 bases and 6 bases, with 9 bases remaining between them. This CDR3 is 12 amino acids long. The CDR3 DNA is TGTGCCAGCAGTTTGTTGGCTCGCGAGCAGTACTTC. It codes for CASSLLAREQYF.

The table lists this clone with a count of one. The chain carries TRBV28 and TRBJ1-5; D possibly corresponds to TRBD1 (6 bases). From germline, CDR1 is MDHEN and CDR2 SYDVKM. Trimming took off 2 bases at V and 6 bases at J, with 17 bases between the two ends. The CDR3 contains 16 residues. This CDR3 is CASSLGGGAGGQPQHF. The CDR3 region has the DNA TGTGCCAGCAGTTTAGGGGGGGGCGCGGGGGGTCAGCCCCAGCATTTT.

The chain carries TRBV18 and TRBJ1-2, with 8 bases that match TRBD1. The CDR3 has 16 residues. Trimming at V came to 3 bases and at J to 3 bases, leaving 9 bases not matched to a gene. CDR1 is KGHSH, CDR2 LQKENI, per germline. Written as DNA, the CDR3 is TGTGCCAGCTCACCTGGACAGGGTAGTTGGTACTATGGCTACACCTTC. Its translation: CASSPGQGSWYYGYTF.

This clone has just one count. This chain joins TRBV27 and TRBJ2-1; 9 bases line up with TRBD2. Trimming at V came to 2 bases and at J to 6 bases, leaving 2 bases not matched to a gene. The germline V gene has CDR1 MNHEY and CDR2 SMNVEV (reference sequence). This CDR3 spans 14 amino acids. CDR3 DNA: TGTGCCAGCAGTTTACGGACTAGCGCCAATGAGCAGTTCTTC. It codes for CASSLRTSANEQFF.

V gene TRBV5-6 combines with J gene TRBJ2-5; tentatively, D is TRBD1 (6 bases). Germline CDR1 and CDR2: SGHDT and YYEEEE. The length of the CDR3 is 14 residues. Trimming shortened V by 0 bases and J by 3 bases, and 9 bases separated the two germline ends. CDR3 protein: CASSLVRTEETQYF. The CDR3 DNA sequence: TGTGCCAGCAGCTTGGTTCGGACAGAAGAGACCCAGTACTTC.

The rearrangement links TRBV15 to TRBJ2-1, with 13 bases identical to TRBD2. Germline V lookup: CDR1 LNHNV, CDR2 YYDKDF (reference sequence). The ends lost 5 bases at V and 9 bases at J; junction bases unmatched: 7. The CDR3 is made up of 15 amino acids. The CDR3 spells CATSDTSGGVGEQFF. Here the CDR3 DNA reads TGTGCCACCAGCGACACTAGCGGGGGGGTCGGTGAGCAGTTCTTC.

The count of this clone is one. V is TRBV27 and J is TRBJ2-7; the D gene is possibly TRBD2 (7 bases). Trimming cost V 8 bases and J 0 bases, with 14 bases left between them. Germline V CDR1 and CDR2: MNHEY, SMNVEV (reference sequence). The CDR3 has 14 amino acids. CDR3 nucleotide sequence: TGTGCCAGCCGCGCGGGGGCCGGCTCCTACGAGCAGTACTTC. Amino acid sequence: CASRAGAGSYEQYF.

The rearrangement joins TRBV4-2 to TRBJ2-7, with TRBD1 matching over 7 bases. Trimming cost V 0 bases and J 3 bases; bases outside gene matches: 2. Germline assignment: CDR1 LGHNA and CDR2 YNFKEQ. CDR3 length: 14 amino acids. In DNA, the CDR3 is TGTGCCAGCAGCCAAGAAAACAGGGGCTACGAGCAGTACTTC. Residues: CASSQENRGYEQYF.

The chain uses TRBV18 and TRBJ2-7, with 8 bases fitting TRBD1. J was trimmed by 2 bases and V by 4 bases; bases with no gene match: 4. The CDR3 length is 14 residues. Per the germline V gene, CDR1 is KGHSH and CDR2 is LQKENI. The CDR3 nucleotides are TGTGCCAGCTCACACGGGACAGGACCCTACGAGCAGTACTTC. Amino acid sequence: CASSHGTGPYEQYF.

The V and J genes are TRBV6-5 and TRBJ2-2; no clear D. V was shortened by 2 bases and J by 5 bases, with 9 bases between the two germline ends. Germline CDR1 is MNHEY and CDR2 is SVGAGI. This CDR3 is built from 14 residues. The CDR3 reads CASSYLTVTGELFF. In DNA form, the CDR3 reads TGTGCCAGCAGTTACCTAACAGTAACCGGGGAGCTGTTTTTT.

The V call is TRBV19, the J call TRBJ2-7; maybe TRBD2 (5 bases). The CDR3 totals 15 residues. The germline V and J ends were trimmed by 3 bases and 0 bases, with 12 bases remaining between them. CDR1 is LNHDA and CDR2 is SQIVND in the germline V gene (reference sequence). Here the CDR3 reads CASSMSGSSSYEQYF. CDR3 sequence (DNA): TGTGCCAGTAGTATGTCGGGGAGTAGCTCCTACGAGCAGTACTTC.

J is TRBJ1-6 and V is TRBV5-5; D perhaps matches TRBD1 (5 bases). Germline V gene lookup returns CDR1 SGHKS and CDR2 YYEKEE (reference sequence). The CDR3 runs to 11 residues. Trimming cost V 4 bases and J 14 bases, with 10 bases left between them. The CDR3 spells CASSQQATLHF. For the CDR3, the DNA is TGTGCCAGCAGCCAACAGGCAACCCTCCACTTT.

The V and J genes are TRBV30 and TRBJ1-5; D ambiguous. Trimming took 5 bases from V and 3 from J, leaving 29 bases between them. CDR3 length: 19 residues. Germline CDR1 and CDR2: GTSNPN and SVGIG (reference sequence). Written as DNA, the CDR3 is TGTGCCTGGCCGTCGTCGGGTGGAACGCTATCGGCCTTCAATCAGCCCCAGCATTTT. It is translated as CAWPSSGGTLSAFNQPQHF.

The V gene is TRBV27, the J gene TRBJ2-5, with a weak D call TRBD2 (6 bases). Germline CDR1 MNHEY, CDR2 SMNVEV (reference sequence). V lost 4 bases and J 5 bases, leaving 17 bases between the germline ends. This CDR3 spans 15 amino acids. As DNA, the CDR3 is TGTGCCAGCAGTTCCCCAGCTCGGGACTGGGAGACCCAGTACTTC. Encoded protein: CASSSPARDWETQYF.

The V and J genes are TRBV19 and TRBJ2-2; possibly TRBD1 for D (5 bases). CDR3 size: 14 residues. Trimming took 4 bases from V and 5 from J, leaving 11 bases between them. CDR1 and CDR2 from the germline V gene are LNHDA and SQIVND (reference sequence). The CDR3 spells CASSTGARTGELFF. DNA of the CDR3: TGTGCCAGTAGTACTGGGGCCCGAACCGGGGAGCTGTTTTTT.

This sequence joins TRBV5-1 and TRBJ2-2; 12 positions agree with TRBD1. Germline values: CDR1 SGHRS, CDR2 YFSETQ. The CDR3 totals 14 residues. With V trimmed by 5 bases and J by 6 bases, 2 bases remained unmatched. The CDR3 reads CASRGQGASGELFF. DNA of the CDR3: TGCGCCAGCAGGGGACAGGGGGCCTCCGGGGAGCTGTTTTTT.

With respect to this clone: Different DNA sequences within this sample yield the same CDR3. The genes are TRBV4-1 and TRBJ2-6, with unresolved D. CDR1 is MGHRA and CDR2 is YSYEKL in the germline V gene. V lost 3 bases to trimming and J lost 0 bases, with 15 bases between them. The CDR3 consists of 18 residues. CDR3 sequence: CASSQDAGTISGANVLTF. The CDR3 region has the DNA TGCGCCAGCAGCCAGGATGCAGGAACAATCTCTGGGGCCAACGTCCTGACTTTC.